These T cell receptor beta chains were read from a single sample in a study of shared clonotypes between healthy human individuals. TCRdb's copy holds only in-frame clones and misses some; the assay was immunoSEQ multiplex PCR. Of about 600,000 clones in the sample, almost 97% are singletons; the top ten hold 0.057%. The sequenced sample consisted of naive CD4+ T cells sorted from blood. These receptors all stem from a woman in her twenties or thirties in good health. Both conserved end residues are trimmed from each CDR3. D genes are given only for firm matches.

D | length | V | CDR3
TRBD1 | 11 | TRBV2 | ASSLQGIYEQY
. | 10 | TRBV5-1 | ASSLARDEQF
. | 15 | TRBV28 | ASSSAGGGAGRYEQY
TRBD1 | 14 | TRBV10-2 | ASSEIPGQGAKGYT
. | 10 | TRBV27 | ASRRLNTEAF
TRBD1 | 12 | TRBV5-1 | ASRAWTGRDTQY
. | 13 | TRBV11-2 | ASSVRGVGTDTQY
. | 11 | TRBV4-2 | ASSQDPRDEQF
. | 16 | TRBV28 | ATANTMGEVRANEKLF
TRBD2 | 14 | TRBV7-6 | ASSLVGTSGSSEQF
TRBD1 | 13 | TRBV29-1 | SVGQGIFGNYGYT
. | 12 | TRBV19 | ASSIPGAYNEQF
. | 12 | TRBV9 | ASSATSFSYEQY
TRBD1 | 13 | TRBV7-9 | ASSSAGQGLGEQF
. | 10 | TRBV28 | ASSLASLEQY
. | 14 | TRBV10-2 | ASRRGRDPGPETQY
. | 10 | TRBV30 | AWELGGEGQY
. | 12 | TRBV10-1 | ASSEHIESGELF
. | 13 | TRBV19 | ASSIVKGWAQPQH
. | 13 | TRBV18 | ASSPLGRTTYEQY
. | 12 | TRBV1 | TSSQDRGNYGYT
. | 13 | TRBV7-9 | ASSLAGDSNQPQH
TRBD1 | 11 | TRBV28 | ASAGTGSVKQY
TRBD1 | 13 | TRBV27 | ASSLKGGGNYGYT
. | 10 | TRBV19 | ASNGYTGELF